A selection of T cell receptor beta chains follows, all from one sample in a study of cytomegalovirus exposure and HLA in healthy donors. Profiled with immunoSEQ multiplex PCR; TCRdb holds only in-frame clones, not every one. The sample has around 63,000 clones; more than 80% are singletons. The sequenced sample consisted of PBMCs. Every receptor here comes from a woman between 18 and 29 years old in good health and CMV-seronegative. Each CDR3 is given with its conserved first and last residue. The D gene is left open where the match is weak. Clone size appears in some rows only: once, few, many, or a class for an expanded clone.

j_call clone_size v_call d_call cdr3_aa cdr3_nt
TRBJ2-7 . TRBV30 TRBD1 CAWSVGQGEYF TGTGCCTGGAGTGTAGGACAGGGGGAGTACTTC
TRBJ1-2 . TRBV5-1 . CASSRDSNYGYTF TGCGCCAGCAGTCGAGACAGCAACTATGGCTACACCTTC
TRBJ2-2 few TRBV27 . CASSLSPPGHEQGDTGELFF TGTGCCAGCAGTTTATCCCCACCGGGACATGAACAAGGGGACACCGGGGAGCTGTTTTTT
TRBJ2-2 once TRBV7-2 . CASSTGAANTGELFF TGTGCCAGCAGCACAGGAGCAGCGAACACCGGGGAGCTGTTTTTT
TRBJ2-7 . TRBV27 TRBD1 CASSGTGSFYEQYF TGTGCCAGCAGCGGGACAGGATCCTTCTACGAGCAGTACTTC
TRBJ2-1 . TRBV5-1 TRBD1 CASQGNTGGNEQFF TGCGCCAGCCAGGGAAATACAGGGGGCAATGAGCAGTTCTTC
TRBJ1-1 few TRBV4-1 . CASSQLSARIEAFF TGCGCCAGCAGCCAATTGTCAGCGAGGATTGAAGCTTTCTTT
TRBJ2-1 . TRBV7-2 . CASSLSTISSYNEQFF TGTGCCAGCAGCTTATCCACCATCAGCTCCTACAATGAGCAGTTCTTC
TRBJ2-7 . TRBV6-1 . CASRRPSLGYEQYF TGTGCCAGCAGGAGGCCTAGCTTGGGCTACGAGCAGTACTTC
TRBJ2-7 . TRBV28 TRBD1 CASSLFVGQGSYEQYF TGTGCCAGCAGTTTATTTGTGGGACAGGGGTCCTACGAGCAGTACTTC
TRBJ2-5 . TRBV7-9 . CASSFSSVGGQETQYF TGTGCCAGCAGCTTTTCCTCCGTCGGAGGCCAAGAGACCCAGTACTTC
TRBJ2-5 . TRBV4-1 . CASSLAGSGQETQYF TGCGCCAGCAGCCTGGCCGGGTCGGGACAAGAGACCCAGTACTTC